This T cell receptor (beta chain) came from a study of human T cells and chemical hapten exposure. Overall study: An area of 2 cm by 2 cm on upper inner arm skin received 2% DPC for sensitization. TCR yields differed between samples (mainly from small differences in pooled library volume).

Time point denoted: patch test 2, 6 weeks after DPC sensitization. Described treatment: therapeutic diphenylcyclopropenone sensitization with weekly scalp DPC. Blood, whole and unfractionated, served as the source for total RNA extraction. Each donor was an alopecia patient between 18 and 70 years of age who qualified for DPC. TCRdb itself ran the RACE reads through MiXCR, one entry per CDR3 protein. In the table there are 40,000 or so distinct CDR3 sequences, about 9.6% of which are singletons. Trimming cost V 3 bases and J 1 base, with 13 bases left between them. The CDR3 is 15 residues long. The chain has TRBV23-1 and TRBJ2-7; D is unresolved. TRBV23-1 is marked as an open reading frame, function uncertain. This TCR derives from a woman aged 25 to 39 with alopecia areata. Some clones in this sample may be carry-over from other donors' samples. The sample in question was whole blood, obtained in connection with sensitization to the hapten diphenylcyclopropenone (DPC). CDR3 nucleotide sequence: TGCGCCAGCAGTCACACGAAGCTAGGGTCCTACGAGCAGTACTTC. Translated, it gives CASSHTKLGSYEQYF.